The T cell receptor beta chain described here comes from a study of neurological immune-mediated disorders. TCRdb independently ran MiXCR on the 5' RACE reads; one entry per CDR3 protein. The repertoire holds tens of thousands of distinct CDR3 sequences, with roughly 13% as singletons. V lost 4 bases and J 1 base, leaving 11 bases between the germline ends. Germline V gene lookup returns CDR1 SGHRS and CDR2 YFSETQ. This CDR3 region has 14 residues. Study-level findings and limits: In HTLV-1-associated myelopathy, TCR clonal expansion was greatest, whereas multiple sclerosis had the least, falling below healthy controls.

Unsorted libraries were prepared from 2 million PBMCs that had been stored at -80 C. This clonotype was counted many times. Its antigen is unknown. This TCR came from a woman aged 50 to 60 in good health. The sequencing sample was made of PBMCs. This chain joins TRBV5-1 and TRBJ1-1, with D possibly being TRBD1 (6 bases). The CDR3 DNA sequence: TGCGCCAGCAGCCCACAGGGACAGAACACTGAAGCTTTCTTT. This gives the protein CASSPQGQNTEAFF.